These T cell receptor beta chains were read from a single sample in a study of blood T cell repertoires in COVID-19. Assay: immunoSEQ multiplex PCR; the TCRdb copy retains only in-frame clones and omits some. The repertoire holds 200,000 to 250,000 clones, with 88% as singletons. The sequenced sample was PBMCs or T cells enriched from blood (not recorded which). Source of these receptors: a woman between 45 and 60 years old with acute COVID-19. CDR3s include the opening cysteine and the closing phenylalanine or tryptophan. The D gene is left open where the match is weak. Rows give clone size only sometimes, using once, few, many, or a class for an expanded clone.

d_call	v_call	clone_size	j_call	cdr3_aa	cdr3_nt
.	TRBV9	.	TRBJ1-1	CASSVVQGNTEAFF	TGTGCCAGCAGCGTAGTACAGGGAAACACTGAAGCTTTCTTT
.	TRBV19	.	TRBJ2-1	CASSIIFNEQFF	TGTGCCAGTAGTATTATCTTCAATGAGCAGTTCTTC
TRBD1	TRBV24-1	.	TRBJ2-7	CATSDPAAAGQGTYEQYF	TGTGCCACCAGTGATCCGGCTGCTGCGGGACAGGGAACCTACGAGCAGTACTTC
.	TRBV29-1	.	TRBJ1-3	CSVETGRGENTIYF	TGCAGCGTTGAAACAGGGAGGGGGGAAAACACCATATATTTT
.	TRBV19	.	TRBJ1-1	CASSSGARNLPEAFF	TGTGCCAGTAGTTCAGGGGCGAGGAACCTTCCTGAAGCTTTCTTT
.	TRBV19	once	TRBJ1-5	CASSMSGSQPQHF	TGTGCCAGTAGTATGTCAGGCTCGCAGCCCCAGCATTTT
TRBD2	TRBV4-3	.	TRBJ2-3	CASSQVWFGTSGSGDTDTQYF	TGCGCCAGCAGCCAAGTTTGGTTCGGGACTAGCGGGAGCGGGGACACAGATACGCAGTATTTT
.	TRBV28	.	TRBJ2-7	CASSYRYEQYF	TGTGCCAGCAGCTACAGATACGAGCAGTACTTC
.	TRBV5-1	.	TRBJ1-5	CASSLGGRQPQHF	TGCGCCAGCAGCTTGGGTGGCAGGCAGCCCCAGCATTTT
TRBD1	TRBV6-5	.	TRBJ1-4	CASDQGATNEKLFF	TGTGCCAGTGACCAGGGGGCAACTAATGAAAAACTGTTTTTT
.	TRBV7-2	once	TRBJ2-7	CASSLYQGLYEQYF	TGTGCCAGCAGCTTGTATCAGGGCCTATACGAGCAGTACTTC
.	TRBV5-5	once	TRBJ1-1	CASSTDTEAFF	TGTGCCAGCAGCACGGACACTGAAGCTTTCTTT
.	TRBV7-9	.	TRBJ2-6	CASPEAGRPSGANVLTF	TGTGCCAGCCCGGAGGCGGGACGCCCCTCTGGGGCCAACGTCCTGACTTTC
TRBD2	TRBV5-1	.	TRBJ2-3	CASTTGGVRTDTQYF	TGCGCCAGCACCACGGGAGGGGTTCGCACAGATACGCAGTATTTT
.	TRBV3-1/TRBV3-2	few	TRBJ1-6	CASSQGSYNSPLHF	TGTGCCAGCAGCCAGGGCAGTTATAATTCACCCCTCCACTTT
TRBD2	TRBV28	.	TRBJ2-2	CASVFGGTSGGTNTGELFF	TGTGCCAGCGTATTTGGGGGAACTAGCGGGGGAACGAACACCGGGGAGCTGTTTTTT
TRBD2	TRBV3-1/TRBV3-2	.	TRBJ2-1	CASSQGEGDPWQFF	TGTGCCAGCAGCCAAGGGGAGGGCGATCCCTGGCAGTTCTTC
TRBD2	TRBV7-2	.	TRBJ2-2	CASSEGGSAGELFF	TGTGCCAGCAGCGAAGGCGGGAGTGCCGGGGAGCTGTTTTTT
TRBD1	TRBV5-1	.	TRBJ1-4	CASSSGQGGTTNEKLFF	TGCGCCAGCAGCTCAGGACAGGGGGGAACAACTAATGAAAAACTGTTTTTT
TRBD1	TRBV7-2	.	TRBJ2-7	CASSSRTGLVYEQYF	TGTGCCAGCAGCTCACGGACAGGGCTGGTCTACGAGCAGTACTTC
.	TRBV7-3	.	TRBJ2-7	CASSFHSSHGTYEQYF	TGTGCCAGCAGCTTCCACTCGAGTCACGGGACTTACGAGCAGTACTTC
.	TRBV28	.	TRBJ2-5	CASRRLAGAETQYF	TGTGCCAGCCGACGATTGGCAGGGGCGGAGACCCAGTACTTC
.	TRBV7-6	.	TRBJ1-5	CASSFAQGQPQHF	TGTGCCAGCAGCTTCGCTCAGGGTCAGCCCCAGCATTTT
.	TRBV2	once	TRBJ2-1	CASSDSGRAYNEQFF	TGTGCCAGCAGTGACAGTGGCAGGGCTTACAATGAGCAGTTCTTC
TRBD1	TRBV6-5	.	TRBJ1-2	CASSYGQGVYGYTF	TGTGCCAGCAGTTACGGACAGGGAGTCTATGGCTACACCTTC
.	TRBV19	once	TRBJ1-5	CASSMGGYSNQPQHF	TGTGCCAGTAGTATGGGCGGGTATAGCAATCAGCCCCAGCATTTT
.	TRBV28	.	TRBJ1-2	CASRGGGRPNGYTF	TGTGCCAGCAGAGGGGGGGGGAGACCCAATGGCTACACCTTC